This T cell receptor beta chain was sequenced for a study of low-dose radiotherapy and immunotherapy resistance in tumors. Background on the study: Nivolumab was given to patients as a 240 mg flat dose every two weeks, and ipilimumab at 1 mg/kg every six weeks. Both were delivered intravenously. Cyclophosphamide went in intravenously at 200 mg/m2 every two weeks, one day before radiation and immunotherapy.

First-strand cDNA used TRAV- and TRBV-specific primers, covering alpha and beta chains. The authors ran about 20 PCR cycles to amplify TCRs with a constant-region primer and V-primer adapter. TCRdb used MiXCR to reprocess the reads, holding one entry per CDR3 protein. The repertoire holds about 35,000 distinct CDR3 sequences, with 20% as singletons. This clonotype was seen once. Since a far larger clone is one base different, this is likely a read error. This sample's time point: after trial treatment. As for treatment: LDRT plus nivolumab, ipilimumab, low-dose cyclophosphamide and aspirin (RACIN trial). The TCR comes from a female donor with ovarian cancer. The sample consisted of PBMCs, taken after low-dose radiotherapy plus immunotherapy.

The CDR3 region has the DNA TGTGCCATCAGTGTTGGGGGCGGTCATCCCCAGCATTTT. This codes for CAISVGGGHPQHF. The chain carries TRBV6-1 and TRBJ1-5; TRBD1 is a possible D gene (6 bases). The CDR3 sequence is 13 residues long. Looked up from germline, CDR1 is MNHNS and CDR2 is SASEGT.